A selection of T cell receptor beta chains follows, all from one sample in a study of CD8 T cells in Susac syndrome. TCRdb re-derived calls from the immunoSEQ multiplex PCR reads in MiXCR, one entry per CDR3 protein. This table has some 150,000 distinct CDR3 sequences, around 96% appearing once. The sequenced sample was CD8+ T cells from PBMCs. The receptors derive from a human donor with multiple sclerosis. Both conserved end residues are part of each CDR3. D genes are given only for firm matches. Some rows have no size entry. The others give once, few or many, or a class for an expanded clone.

j_call | v_call | d_call | clone_size | cdr3_aa | cdr3_nt
TRBJ1-2 | TRBV27 | NA | NA | CATLLAGGYTF | TGTGCCACTCTCCTAGCCGGGGGCTACACCTTC
TRBJ2-5 | TRBV25-1 | NA | once | CASSGSGGIVETQYF | TGTGCCAGCAGTGGATCTGGGGGGATCGTTGAGACCCAGTACTTC
TRBJ2-1 | TRBV29-1 | NA | NA | CSVGGTEQFF | TGCAGCGTAGGGGGGACAGAGCAGTTCTTC
TRBJ2-7 | TRBV7-9 | NA | NA | CASSPPGKSSYEQYF | TGTGCCAGCAGCCCCCCGGGGAAGAGCTCCTACGAGCAGTACTTC
TRBJ2-5 | TRBV18 | NA | NA | CASSPGDSLQETQYF | TGTGCCAGCTCACCCGGTGACAGTCTACAAGAGACCCAGTACTTC
TRBJ2-7 | TRBV12-3/TRBV12-4 | NA | NA | CASRSGGGAYEQYF | TGTGCCAGCAGATCTGGAGGGGGGGCATATGAGCAGTACTTC
TRBJ2-5 | TRBV2 | NA | NA | CASKRIGARWQETQYF | TGTGCCAGCAAGCGCATCGGGGCGCGTTGGCAAGAGACCCAGTACTTC
TRBJ2-1 | TRBV9 | NA | NA | CASSILGDEQFF | TGTGCCAGCAGCATCCTCGGCGATGAGCAGTTCTTC
TRBJ2-7 | TRBV16 | NA | NA | CASSPFGGYEQYF | TGTGCCAGCAGCCCATTTGGCGGCTACGAGCAGTACTTC
TRBJ2-3 | TRBV30 | TRBD2 | few | CAWSSGGTDTQYF | TGTGCCTGGAGTAGCGGGGGGACAGATACGCAGTATTTT
TRBJ1-5 | TRBV9 | NA | NA | CASSPKAEGQPQHF | TGTGCCAGCAGCCCCAAGGCGGAGGGGCAGCCCCAGCATTTT
TRBJ2-1 | TRBV5-1 | TRBD2 | NA | CASSVASGVNEQFF | TGCGCCAGCAGCGTAGCTAGCGGGGTAAATGAGCAGTTCTTC
TRBJ2-2 | TRBV18 | NA | NA | CASPPLTGFNTGELFF | TGTGCCAGCCCACCGCTGACAGGCTTTAACACCGGGGAGCTGTTTTTT
TRBJ1-1 | TRBV10-2 | NA | NA | CASSESLTDVSTEAFF | TGCGCCAGCAGTGAGTCCTTGACAGACGTGAGCACTGAAGCTTTCTTT
TRBJ1-2 | TRBV7-9 | NA | NA | CASSLLDDSNYGYTF | TGTGCCAGCAGCTTACTTGACGATTCAAACTATGGCTACACCTTC
TRBJ1-2 | TRBV2 | NA | NA | CASRGDWYGYTF | TGTGCCAGCAGAGGGGACTGGTATGGCTACACCTTC
TRBJ1-1 | TRBV7-9 | NA | NA | CASSFGALESFF | TGTGCCAGCAGCTTCGGGGCACTTGAGTCTTTCTTT
TRBJ1-6 | TRBV4-3 | NA | NA | CASSQDGADSESPLHF | TGCGCCAGCAGCCAAGATGGGGCGGACAGCGAATCACCCCTCCACTTT
TRBJ1-2 | TRBV4-1 | TRBD1 | NA | CASSQPGQANYGYTF | TGCGCCAGCAGCCAACCGGGACAGGCTAACTATGGCTACACCTTC
TRBJ2-1 | TRBV29-1 | NA | NA | CSVEAGAYNEQFF | TGCAGCGTTGAGGCCGGGGCCTACAATGAGCAGTTCTTC
TRBJ1-4 | TRBV12-3/TRBV12-4 | NA | NA | CASSFDEKLFF | TGTGCCAGCAGTTTTGATGAAAAACTGTTTTTT
TRBJ1-2 | TRBV9 | TRBD1 | NA | CASSDRAYGYTF | TGTGCCAGCAGTGACAGGGCCTATGGCTACACCTTC
TRBJ2-7 | TRBV7-9 | NA | NA | CASSFGNTGIQYF | TGTGCCAGCAGCTTCGGAAATACAGGTATACAGTACTTC
TRBJ2-3 | TRBV9 | TRBD2 | NA | CASSVAPSGVADTQYF | TGTGCCAGCAGCGTAGCCCCTAGCGGGGTAGCAGATACGCAGTATTTT